This T cell receptor beta chain was captured by sequencing in a study of T cells in Graves' hyperthyroidism and ophthalmopathy. RNA transcripts served as the template for amplifying TCR beta CDR3 regions. The HTBI primer set served for first-round RT-PCR of the TCR CDR3. TCRdb analysed the multiplex PCR reads with MiXCR anew, one entry per CDR3 protein. The data hold fewer than 400,000 distinct CDR3 sequences, with about 15% observed a single time. The CDR3 sequence is 14 residues long. V was clipped by 5 bases and J by 0 bases, with 11 bases between them. Germline V gives CDR1 MNHEY, CDR2 SMNVEV (reference sequence). At least ten counts were recorded for this clonotype.

This TCR was recovered from a woman aged 18 to 35 with Graves' hyperthyroidism that later progressed to Graves' ophthalmopathy. This chain joins TRBV27 and TRBJ2-7; a weak D match, TRBD2 (6 bases). Sequencing was done on a sample of blood. The CDR3 loop reads CASSPSASSYEQYF. The CDR3 DNA reads TGTGCCAGCAGTCCTAGCGCCAGCTCCTACGAGCAGTACTTC.